This is a list of T cell receptor beta chains from one sample in a study of monozygotic twins with inflammatory bowel disease. Reprocessing the 5' RACE reads, TCRdb reports a single entry for every CDR3 protein and omits DNA. Recorded here are 93,000 or so distinct CDR3 sequences; the top ten clones represent under 2.5%. Sequences were obtained from blood. The receptors come from a human donor with ulcerative colitis or Crohn's disease, or a healthy co-twin of an affected twin (not recorded which). CDR3s include the opening cysteine and the closing phenylalanine or tryptophan.

v_call: TRBV7-6
j_call: TRBJ2-7
cdr3_aa: CASSLEQGVYEQYF

v_call: TRBV20-1
j_call: TRBJ2-2
cdr3_aa: CSARDPARANTGELFF

v_call: TRBV7-2
j_call: TRBJ1-1
cdr3_aa: CASSRRGVGAFF

v_call: TRBV5-5
j_call: TRBJ1-6
cdr3_aa: CASSLGFPDPSPLHF

v_call: TRBV7-9
j_call: TRBJ2-7
cdr3_aa: CASSLRVVYISEQYF

v_call: TRBV4-3
j_call: TRBJ2-6
cdr3_aa: CASSQAGFGANVLTF

v_call: TRBV29-1
j_call: TRBJ2-5
cdr3_aa: CSVETAGGAFQETQYF

v_call: TRBV11-2
j_call: TRBJ2-5
cdr3_aa: CASSLVLGYETQYF

v_call: TRBV24-1
j_call: TRBJ2-2
cdr3_aa: CATSDPSGFGGLFF

v_call: TRBV5-5
j_call: TRBJ2-1
cdr3_aa: CASSLVRLGNEQFF

v_call: TRBV7-9
j_call: TRBJ2-5
cdr3_aa: CASSLAAVRQETQYF

v_call: TRBV4-3
j_call: TRBJ1-6
cdr3_aa: CASSHRPGEGNSPLHF

v_call: TRBV4-3
j_call: TRBJ1-1
cdr3_aa: CASSQARHKNTEAFF

v_call: TRBV3-1
j_call: TRBJ2-1
cdr3_aa: CASSPRYNEQFF

v_call: TRBV20-1
j_call: TRBJ2-2
cdr3_aa: CSARTSGGANTGELFF

v_call: TRBV20-1
j_call: TRBJ2-7
cdr3_aa: CSARAYGTSGRDISEQYF

v_call: TRBV20-1
j_call: TRBJ2-1
cdr3_aa: CSAKPPLTGPAEQFF

v_call: TRBV29-1
j_call: TRBJ2-7
cdr3_aa: CSFRGTDFSYEQYF

v_call: TRBV15
j_call: TRBJ1-6
cdr3_aa: CATSIHGQWSSYNSPLHF

v_call: TRBV5-6
j_call: TRBJ2-7
cdr3_aa: CASSLLGGTSSYEQYF

v_call: TRBV4-3
j_call: TRBJ2-7
cdr3_aa: CASSPGLADEQYF

v_call: TRBV12-3/TRBV12-4
j_call: TRBJ2-5
cdr3_aa: CASSFLRQETQYF

v_call: TRBV7-9
j_call: TRBJ2-7
cdr3_aa: CASSWVNYEQYF

v_call: TRBV5-6
j_call: TRBJ1-1
cdr3_aa: CASSLGRPNTEAFF

v_call: TRBV10-3
j_call: TRBJ2-7
cdr3_aa: CAISGGGGVNSYEQYF

v_call: TRBV5-1
j_call: TRBJ2-5
cdr3_aa: CASSLGDSGETQYF

v_call: TRBV18
j_call: TRBJ2-1
cdr3_aa: CASSPQLEQFF

v_call: TRBV6-6
j_call: TRBJ1-5
cdr3_aa: CASSYQNQPQHF

v_call: TRBV11-1
j_call: TRBJ2-1
cdr3_aa: CASSLVRGLVLPSYNEQFF

v_call: TRBV5-1
j_call: TRBJ2-7
cdr3_aa: CASSRDKYEQYF

v_call: TRBV6-1
j_call: TRBJ2-5
cdr3_aa: CASSGWGSETQYF

v_call: TRBV4-3
j_call: TRBJ2-3
cdr3_aa: CASSSLAGGRTDTQYF

v_call: TRBV7-2
j_call: TRBJ2-7
cdr3_aa: CASSRSAGAPYEQYF

v_call: TRBV6-4
j_call: TRBJ2-1
cdr3_aa: CASSAGTSSYNEQFF

v_call: TRBV12-3/TRBV12-4
j_call: TRBJ2-5
cdr3_aa: CASSVDRETQYF

v_call: TRBV5-1
j_call: TRBJ1-4
cdr3_aa: CASSSGGQEDEKLFF

v_call: TRBV7-2
j_call: TRBJ2-3
cdr3_aa: CASSFLRWFSVTDTQYF

v_call: TRBV4-1
j_call: TRBJ1-5
cdr3_aa: CASSQGRDIPNQPQHF

v_call: TRBV27
j_call: TRBJ2-1
cdr3_aa: CASGYYNEQFF

v_call: TRBV7-2
j_call: TRBJ2-7
cdr3_aa: CASTPDRVSYEQYF

v_call: TRBV12-3/TRBV12-4
j_call: TRBJ1-6
cdr3_aa: CASSPRLDNSPLHF

v_call: TRBV18
j_call: TRBJ1-1
cdr3_aa: CASSPLAAFNTEAFF

v_call: TRBV4-3
j_call: TRBJ2-3
cdr3_aa: CASSQTRTGYGTDTQYF

v_call: TRBV7-6
j_call: TRBJ1-5
cdr3_aa: CASSSRLWQPQHF

v_call: TRBV12-3/TRBV12-4
j_call: TRBJ2-3
cdr3_aa: CASSLTSGGHTDTQYF

v_call: TRBV6-1
j_call: TRBJ1-6
cdr3_aa: CASSLEEETNSPLHF

v_call: TRBV5-1
j_call: TRBJ2-1
cdr3_aa: CASGTGVNEQFF

v_call: TRBV18
j_call: TRBJ1-5
cdr3_aa: CASSPGDRGVYSNQPQHF

v_call: TRBV20-1
j_call: TRBJ2-4
cdr3_aa: CSAKNWEVKNIQYF

v_call: TRBV5-4
j_call: TRBJ2-5
cdr3_aa: CASSLWQIEETQYF

v_call: TRBV27
j_call: TRBJ2-7
cdr3_aa: CASSLGQALSYEQYF

v_call: TRBV28
j_call: TRBJ2-7
cdr3_aa: CASRPGSSYEQYF

v_call: TRBV28
j_call: TRBJ2-2
cdr3_aa: CASIGGLAENTGELFF

v_call: TRBV11-2
j_call: TRBJ2-2
cdr3_aa: CASSYRVGGELFF

v_call: TRBV28
j_call: TRBJ2-5
cdr3_aa: CASSLLGGDDQETQYF